This T cell receptor (beta chain) was profiled in a study of blood T cells in healthy people across ages. Germline CDR1 SEHNR, CDR2 FQNEAQ (reference sequence). The CDR3 loop spans 16 amino acids. Trimming took 11 bases from V and 2 from J; bases not matched to a gene: 11. Primed by a sample-barcoded 5' primer and a J-beta primer mix, a second PCR proceeded for about 6 to 12 cycles. TCRdb reprocessed the 5' RACE reads via MiXCR and lists one record per CDR3 protein. The repertoire holds 1.5 million to 2 million distinct CDR3 sequences, with 30% to 35% as singletons. The chain couples TRBV7-9 to TRBJ2-6; TRBD1 aligns across 8 bases. Material for sequencing was blood. The TCR sequence derives from a woman aged 25-40 years in good health. In DNA form, the CDR3 reads TGTGCCTTATCAGGACAGGGAACAACTGGGGCCAACGTCCTGACTTTC. Its translation: CALSGQGTTGANVLTF.